This record looks at one T cell receptor (beta chain) sequence and its context. The data are from a study of T cell changes during pregnancy in multiple sclerosis. CDR1 and CDR2 from the germline V gene are KGHSH and LQKENI. This CDR3 is 17 amino acids long. Between the trimmed V and J ends, which lost 3 bases and 2 bases, there was a span of 17 bases. Sequencing used immunoSEQ multiplex PCR; TCRdb keeps in-frame clones, though not all of them. The sample lists 75,000 to 100,000 clones; about 90% were seen once. The sequence derives from a female donor in good health, enrolled as a control in a pregnancy study. Source: peripheral blood, taken after pregnancy. The chain combines TRBV18 with TRBJ2-1, with D tentatively TRBD1 (5 bases). The CDR3 spells CASSPVLRQTTYNEQFF. CDR3 bases: TGTGCCAGCTCACCGGTACTAAGACAGACAACCTACAATGAGCAGTTCTTC.